This passage covers 6 T cell receptor beta chains from one sample sequenced in a study of spatial heterogeneity in lung cancer. TCRdb re-called the 5' RACE reads through MiXCR, storing one row per CDR3 protein. Among about 7,300 distinct CDR3 sequences listed, about a fifth were seen once. Time point in this sample: sample taken at primary tumor resection. Unsorted whole RNA of tumor, nontumor lung or frozen PBMC was sequenced. The material sequenced was PBMCs, taken at surgery. The receptors originated from a female donor with early-stage non-small cell lung cancer.

The chain couples TRBV28 to TRBJ2-7; D uncertain. Germline V gene lookup returns CDR1 MDHEN and CDR2 SYDVKM. V was shortened by 4 bases and J by 6 bases, with 7 bases between the two germline ends. CDR3 length equals 11 residues. The CDR3 loop is CASSSQSEQYF. The CDR3, as DNA: TGTGCCAGCAGTTCCCAGAGCGAGCAGTACTTC.

By share, this clonotype ranks as medium-sized. The V gene is TRBV11-2, the J gene TRBJ2-1; TRBD1 aligns across 7 bases. Germline V gene data show CDR1 as SGHAT and CDR2 as FQNNGV. J was trimmed by 2 bases and V by 5 bases; bases with no gene match: 6. This CDR3 has 15 residues. The chain's CDR3 is CASSPGQFPYNEQFF. CDR3 sequence (DNA): TGTGCCAGCAGCCCGGGACAGTTCCCCTACAATGAGCAGTTCTTC.

This clonotype was counted between two and nine times. V is TRBV5-5 and J is TRBJ1-2, with D perhaps matching TRBD1 (5 bases). The germline V gene encodes CDR1 SGHKS and CDR2 YYEKEE (reference sequence). The V and J ends lost 5 bases and 2 bases respectively, with 16 bases between them. The CDR3 has 15 residues. CDR3 amino acids: CASSIGGRLNYGYTF. CDR3 sequence (DNA): TGTGCCAGCAGTATCGGGGGAAGGTTAAACTATGGCTACACCTTC.

J is TRBJ2-7 and V is TRBV28, with D perhaps TRBD1 or TRBD2 (5 bases each). The CDR3 is made up of 12 amino acids. V lost 6 bases, J lost 5 bases, and 11 bases lay in between. The germline V gene encodes CDR1 MDHEN and CDR2 SYDVKM. CDR3 nucleotides: TGTGCCAGCAGCCTTGGGGGAAACGAGCAGTACTTC. Its translation is CASSLGGNEQYF.

This clonotype was picked up many times. V and J are TRBV29-1 and TRBJ2-2, with D uncertain. V dropped 4 bases and J dropped 5 bases, with 5 bases sitting between them. CDR1 and CDR2 (germline): SQVTM, ANQGSEA. The CDR3 is made up of 11 amino acids. This chain's CDR3 is CSVGVTGELFF. The CDR3 coding sequence is TGCAGCGTTGGAGTAACCGGGGAGCTGTTTTTT.

This clonotype was seen a few times. V gene TRBV5-4 combines with J gene TRBJ2-1; 10 positions match TRBD2. With 4 bases clipped from V and 9 bases from J, the junction kept 10 bases outside the gene matches. The CDR3 extends over 15 amino acids. In germline, CDR1 is SGHNT, CDR2 YYREEE (reference sequence). For the CDR3, the DNA is TGTGCCAGCAGCGGAGCGGGAGGGCCGTTGGGTGAGCAGTTCTTC. This codes for CASSGAGGPLGEQFF.